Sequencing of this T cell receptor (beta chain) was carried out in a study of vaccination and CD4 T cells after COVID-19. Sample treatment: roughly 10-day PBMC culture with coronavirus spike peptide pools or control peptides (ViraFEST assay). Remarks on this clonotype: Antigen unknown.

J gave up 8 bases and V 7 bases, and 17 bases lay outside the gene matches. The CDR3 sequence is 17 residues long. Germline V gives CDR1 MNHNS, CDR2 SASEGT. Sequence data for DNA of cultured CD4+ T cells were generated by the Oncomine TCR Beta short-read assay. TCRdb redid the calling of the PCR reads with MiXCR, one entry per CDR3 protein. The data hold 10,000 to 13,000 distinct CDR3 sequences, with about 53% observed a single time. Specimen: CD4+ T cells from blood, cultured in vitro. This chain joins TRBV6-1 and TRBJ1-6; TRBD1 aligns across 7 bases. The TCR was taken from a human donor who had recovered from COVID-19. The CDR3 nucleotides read TGTGCCAGCACGAGGGAACAGGGGATGTTCGGGGATTCACCCCTCCACTTT. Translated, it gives CASTREQGMFGDSPLHF.